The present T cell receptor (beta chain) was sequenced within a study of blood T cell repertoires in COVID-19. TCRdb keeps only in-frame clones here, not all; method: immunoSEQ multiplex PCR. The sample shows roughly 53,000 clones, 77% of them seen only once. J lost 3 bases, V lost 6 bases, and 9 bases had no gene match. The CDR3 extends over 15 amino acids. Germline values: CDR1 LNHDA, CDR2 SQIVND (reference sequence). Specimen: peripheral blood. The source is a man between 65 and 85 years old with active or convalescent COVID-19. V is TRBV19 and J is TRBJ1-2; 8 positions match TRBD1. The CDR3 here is CASSGQGLSDYGYTF. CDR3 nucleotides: TGTGCCAGTAGCGGACAGGGCCTTTCTGACTATGGCTACACCTTC. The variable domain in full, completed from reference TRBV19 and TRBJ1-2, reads DGGITQSPKYLFRKEGQNVTLSCEQNLNHDAMYWYRQDPGQGLRLIYYSQIVNDFQKGDIAEGYSVSREKKESFPLTVTSAQKNPTAFYLCASSGQGLSDYGYTFGSGTRLTVV.